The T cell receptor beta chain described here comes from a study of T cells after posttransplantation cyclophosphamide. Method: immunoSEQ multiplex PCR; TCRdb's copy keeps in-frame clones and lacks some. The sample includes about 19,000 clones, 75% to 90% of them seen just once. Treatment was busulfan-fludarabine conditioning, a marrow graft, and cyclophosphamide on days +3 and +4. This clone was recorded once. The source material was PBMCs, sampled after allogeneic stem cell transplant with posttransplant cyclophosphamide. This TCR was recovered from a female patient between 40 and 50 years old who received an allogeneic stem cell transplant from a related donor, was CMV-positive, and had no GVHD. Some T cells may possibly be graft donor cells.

The CDR3 reads CASSGTLNTEAFF. In DNA, the CDR3 is TGTGCCAGCAGTGGTACATTGAACACTGAAGCTTTCTTT. The chain uses TRBV2 and TRBJ1-1; D is ambiguous. Trimming took 4 bases from V and 0 from J, leaving 6 bases between them. Germline V gene data show CDR1 as SNHLY and CDR2 as FYNNEI. The CDR3 length is 13 residues.